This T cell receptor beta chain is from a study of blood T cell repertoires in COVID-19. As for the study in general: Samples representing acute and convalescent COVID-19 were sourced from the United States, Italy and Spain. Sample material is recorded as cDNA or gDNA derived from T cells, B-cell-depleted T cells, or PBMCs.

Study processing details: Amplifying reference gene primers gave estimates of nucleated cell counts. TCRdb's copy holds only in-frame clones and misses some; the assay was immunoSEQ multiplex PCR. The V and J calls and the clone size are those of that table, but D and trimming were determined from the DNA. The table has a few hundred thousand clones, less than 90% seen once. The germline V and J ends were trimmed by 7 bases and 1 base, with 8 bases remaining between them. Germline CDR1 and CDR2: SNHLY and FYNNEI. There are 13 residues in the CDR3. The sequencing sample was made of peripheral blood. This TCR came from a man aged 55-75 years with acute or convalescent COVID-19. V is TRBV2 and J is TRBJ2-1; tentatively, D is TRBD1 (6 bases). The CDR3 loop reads CASTGDSYNEQFF. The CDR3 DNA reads TGTGCCAGCACAGGGGATTCCTACAATGAGCAGTTCTTC. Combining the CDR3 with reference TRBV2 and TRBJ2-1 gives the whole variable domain EPEVTQTPSHQVTQMGQEVILRCVPISNHLYFYWYRQILGQKVEFLVSFYNNEISEKSEIFDDQFSVERPDGSNFTLKIRSTKLEDSAMYFCASTGDSYNEQFFGPGTRLTVL.